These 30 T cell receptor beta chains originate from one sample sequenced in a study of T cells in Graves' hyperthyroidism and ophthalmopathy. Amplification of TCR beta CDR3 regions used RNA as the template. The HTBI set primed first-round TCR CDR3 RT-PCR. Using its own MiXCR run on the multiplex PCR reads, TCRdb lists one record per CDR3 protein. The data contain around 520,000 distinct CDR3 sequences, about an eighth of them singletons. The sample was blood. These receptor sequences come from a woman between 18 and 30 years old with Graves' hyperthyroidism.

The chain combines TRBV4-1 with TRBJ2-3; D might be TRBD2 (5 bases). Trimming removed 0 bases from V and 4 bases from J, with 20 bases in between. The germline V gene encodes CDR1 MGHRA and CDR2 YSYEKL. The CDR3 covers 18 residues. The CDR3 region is CASSQDGRRSLAPDTQYF. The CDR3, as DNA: TGCGCCAGCAGCCAAGATGGTAGGAGGAGCTTAGCCCCAGATACGCAGTATTTT.

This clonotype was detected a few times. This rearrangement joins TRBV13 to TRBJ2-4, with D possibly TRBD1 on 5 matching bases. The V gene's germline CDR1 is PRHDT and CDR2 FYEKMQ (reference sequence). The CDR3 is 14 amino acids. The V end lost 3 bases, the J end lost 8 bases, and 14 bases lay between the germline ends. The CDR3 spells CASSLVPDRDIQYF. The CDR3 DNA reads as TGTGCCAGCAGCTTGGTCCCAGACAGAGACATTCAGTACTTC.

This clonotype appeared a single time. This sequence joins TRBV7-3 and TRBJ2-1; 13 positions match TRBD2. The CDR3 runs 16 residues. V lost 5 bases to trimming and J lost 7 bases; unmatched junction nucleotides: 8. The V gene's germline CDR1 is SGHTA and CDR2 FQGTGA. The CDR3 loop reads CASSVLAGGPGNEQFF. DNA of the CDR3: TGTGCCAGCAGCGTACTAGCGGGAGGGCCGGGTAATGAGCAGTTCTTC.

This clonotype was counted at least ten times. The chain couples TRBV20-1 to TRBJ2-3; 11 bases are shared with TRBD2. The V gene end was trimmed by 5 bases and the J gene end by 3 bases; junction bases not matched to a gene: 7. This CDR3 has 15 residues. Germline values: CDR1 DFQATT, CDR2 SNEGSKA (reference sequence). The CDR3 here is CSAYPTSGATDTQYF. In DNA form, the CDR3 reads TGCAGTGCTTACCCGACTAGCGGGGCTACAGATACGCAGTATTTT.

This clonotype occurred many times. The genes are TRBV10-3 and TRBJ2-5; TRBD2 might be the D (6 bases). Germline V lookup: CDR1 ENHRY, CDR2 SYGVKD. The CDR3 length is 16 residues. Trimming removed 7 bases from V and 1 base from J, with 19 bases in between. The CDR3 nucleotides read TGTGCCATCACCCAGTCCGCGGCGGGACCCCAAGAGACCCAGTACTTC. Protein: CAITQSAAGPQETQYF.

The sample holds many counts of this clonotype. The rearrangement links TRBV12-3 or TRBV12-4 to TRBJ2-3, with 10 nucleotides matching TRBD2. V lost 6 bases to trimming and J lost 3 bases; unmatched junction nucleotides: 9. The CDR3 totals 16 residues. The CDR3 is CASSPTLAGGTDTQYF. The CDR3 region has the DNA TGTGCCAGCAGCCCGACCTTAGCGGGGGGTACAGATACGCAGTATTTT.

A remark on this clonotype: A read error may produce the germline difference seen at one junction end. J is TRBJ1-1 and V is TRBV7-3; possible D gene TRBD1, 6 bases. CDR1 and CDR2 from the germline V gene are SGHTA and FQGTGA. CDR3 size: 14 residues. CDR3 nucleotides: TGTACCAGCAGCGCGGGAGGGGGTGGCACTGAAGCTTTCTTT. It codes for CTSSAGGGGTEAFF. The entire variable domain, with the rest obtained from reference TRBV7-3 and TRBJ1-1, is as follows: GAGVSQTPSNKVTEKGKYVELRCDPISGHTALYWYRQSLGQGPEFLIYFQGTGAADDSGLPNDRFFAVRPEGSVSTLKIQRTERGDSAVYLCTSSAGGGGTEAFFGQGTRLTVV.

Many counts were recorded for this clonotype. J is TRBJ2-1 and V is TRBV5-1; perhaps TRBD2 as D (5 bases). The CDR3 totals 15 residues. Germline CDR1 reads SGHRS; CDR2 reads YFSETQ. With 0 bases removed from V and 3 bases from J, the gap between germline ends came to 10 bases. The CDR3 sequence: CASSLVALDYNEQFF. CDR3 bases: TGCGCCAGCAGCTTGGTAGCGTTGGACTACAATGAGCAGTTCTTC.

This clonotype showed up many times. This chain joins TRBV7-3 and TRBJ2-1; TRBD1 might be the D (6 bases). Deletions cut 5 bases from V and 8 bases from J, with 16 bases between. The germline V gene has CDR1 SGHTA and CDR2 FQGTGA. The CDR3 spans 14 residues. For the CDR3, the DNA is TGTGCCAGCAGCACAGGGTCCCCAGGGGATGAGCAGTTCTTC. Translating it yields CASSTGSPGDEQFF.

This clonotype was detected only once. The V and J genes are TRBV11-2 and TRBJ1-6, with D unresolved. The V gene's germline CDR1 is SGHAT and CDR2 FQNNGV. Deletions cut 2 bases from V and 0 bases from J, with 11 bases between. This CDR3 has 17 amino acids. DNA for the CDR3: TGTGCCAGCAGCTTATGGGTGGTTAACTCCTATAATTCACCCCTCCACTTT. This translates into CASSLWVVNSYNSPLHF.

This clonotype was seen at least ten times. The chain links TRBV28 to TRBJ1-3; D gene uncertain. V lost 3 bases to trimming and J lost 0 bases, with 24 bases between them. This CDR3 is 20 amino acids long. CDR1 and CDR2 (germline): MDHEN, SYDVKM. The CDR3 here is CASSFGRTGRWEYSGNTIYF. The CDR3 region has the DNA TGTGCCAGCAGTTTTGGGAGAACTGGGAGATGGGAATACTCTGGAAACACCATATATTTT.

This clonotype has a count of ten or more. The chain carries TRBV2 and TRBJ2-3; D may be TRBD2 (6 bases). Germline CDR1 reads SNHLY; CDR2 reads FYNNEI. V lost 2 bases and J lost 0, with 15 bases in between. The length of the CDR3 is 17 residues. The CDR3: CASSESGTSPSTDTQYF. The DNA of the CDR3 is TGTGCCAGCAGTGAAAGTGGTACTAGCCCTAGCACAGATACGCAGTATTTT.

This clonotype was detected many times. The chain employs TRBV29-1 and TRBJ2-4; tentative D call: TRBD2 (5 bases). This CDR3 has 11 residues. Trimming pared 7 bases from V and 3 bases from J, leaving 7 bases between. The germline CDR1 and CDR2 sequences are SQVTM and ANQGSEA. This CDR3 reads CSARGKNIQYF. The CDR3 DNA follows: TGCAGCGCTCGGGGCAAAAACATTCAGTACTTC.

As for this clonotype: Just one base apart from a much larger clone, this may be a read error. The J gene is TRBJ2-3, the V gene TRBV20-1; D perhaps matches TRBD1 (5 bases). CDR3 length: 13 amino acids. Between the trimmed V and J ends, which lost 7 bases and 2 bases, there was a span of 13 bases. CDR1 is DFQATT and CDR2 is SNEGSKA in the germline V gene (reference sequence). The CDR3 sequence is CSVSRQSTDTQYF. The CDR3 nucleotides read TGCAGTGTTTCACGACAGTCCACAGATACGCAGTATTTT.

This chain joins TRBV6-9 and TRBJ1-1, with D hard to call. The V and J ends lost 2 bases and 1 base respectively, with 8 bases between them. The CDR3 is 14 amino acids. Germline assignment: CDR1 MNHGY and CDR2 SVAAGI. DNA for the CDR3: TGTGCCAGCAGTTATGGGGTAACGAACACTGAAGCTTTCTTT. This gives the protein CASSYGVTNTEAFF.

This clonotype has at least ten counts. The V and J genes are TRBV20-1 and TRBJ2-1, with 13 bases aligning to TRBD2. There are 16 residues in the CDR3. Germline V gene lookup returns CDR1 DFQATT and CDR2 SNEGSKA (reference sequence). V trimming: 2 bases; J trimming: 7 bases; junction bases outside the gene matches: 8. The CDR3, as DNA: TGCAGTGCTAGACGTCCGGGACTAGCGGGGTATAATGAGCAGTTCTTC. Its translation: CSARRPGLAGYNEQFF.

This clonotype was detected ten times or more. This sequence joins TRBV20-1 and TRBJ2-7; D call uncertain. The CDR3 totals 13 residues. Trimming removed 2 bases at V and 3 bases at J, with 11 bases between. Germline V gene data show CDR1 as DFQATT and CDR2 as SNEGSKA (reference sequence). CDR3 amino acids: CSARSGEDYEQYF. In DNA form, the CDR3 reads TGCAGTGCTAGATCTGGGGAAGACTACGAGCAGTACTTC.

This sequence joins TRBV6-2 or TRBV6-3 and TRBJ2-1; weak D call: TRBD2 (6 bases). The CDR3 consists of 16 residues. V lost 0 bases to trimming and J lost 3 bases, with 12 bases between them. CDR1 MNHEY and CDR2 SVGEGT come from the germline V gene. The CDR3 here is CASSYSRDSYYNEQFF. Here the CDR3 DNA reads TGTGCCAGCAGTTACTCGAGGGACTCGTACTACAATGAGCAGTTCTTC.

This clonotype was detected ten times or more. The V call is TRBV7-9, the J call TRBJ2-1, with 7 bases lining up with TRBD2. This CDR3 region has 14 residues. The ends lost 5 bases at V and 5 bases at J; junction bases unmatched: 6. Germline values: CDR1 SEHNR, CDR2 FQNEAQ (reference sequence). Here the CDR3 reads CASSPRLADNEQFF. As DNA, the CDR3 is TGTGCCAGCAGCCCCAGACTAGCCGACAATGAGCAGTTCTTC.

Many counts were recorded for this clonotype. CDR3 in amino acids: CASSVDGTNLSPLHF. The DNA for the CDR3 is TGTGCCAGCAGCGTAGACGGGACAAACCTTTCACCCCTCCACTTT. The chain couples TRBV9 to TRBJ1-6, with a weak D call TRBD1 (6 bases). The germline gives CDR1 SGDLS, CDR2 YYNGEE. The CDR3 runs to 15 residues. V was trimmed by 0 bases and J by 9 bases, leaving 13 bases between them.

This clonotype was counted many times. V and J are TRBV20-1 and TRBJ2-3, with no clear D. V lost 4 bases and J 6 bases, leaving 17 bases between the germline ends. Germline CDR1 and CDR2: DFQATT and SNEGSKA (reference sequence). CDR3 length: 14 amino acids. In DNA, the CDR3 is TGCAGTGCTAAACGTGTGGGGATTAGCGATACGCAGTATTTT. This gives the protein CSAKRVGISDTQYF.

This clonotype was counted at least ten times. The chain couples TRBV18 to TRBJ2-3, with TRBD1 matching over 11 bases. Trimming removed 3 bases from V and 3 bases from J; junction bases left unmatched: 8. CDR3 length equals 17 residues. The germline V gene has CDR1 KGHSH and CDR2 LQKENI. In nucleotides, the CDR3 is TGTGCCAGCTCACCCAACTCCGGGACAGGGGGAACAGATACGCAGTATTTT. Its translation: CASSPNSGTGGTDTQYF.

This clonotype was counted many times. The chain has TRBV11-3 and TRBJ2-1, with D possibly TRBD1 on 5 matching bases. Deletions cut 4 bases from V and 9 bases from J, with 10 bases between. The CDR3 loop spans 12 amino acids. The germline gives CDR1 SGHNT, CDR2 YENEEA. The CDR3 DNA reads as TGTGCCAGCAGCTCTGGAAGGGGTGAGCAGTTCTTC. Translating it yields CASSSGRGEQFF.

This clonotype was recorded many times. CDR3: CAWSPQGVAGVGPQHF. The CDR3 DNA is TGTGCCTGGAGTCCCCAGGGGGTAGCAGGGGTGGGGCCCCAGCATTTT. The rearrangement links TRBV30 to TRBJ1-5; 7 bases are shared with TRBD1. The CDR3 length is 16 residues. Germline V gives CDR1 GTSNPN, CDR2 SVGIG (reference sequence). J lost 9 bases, V lost 2 bases, and 16 bases had no gene match.

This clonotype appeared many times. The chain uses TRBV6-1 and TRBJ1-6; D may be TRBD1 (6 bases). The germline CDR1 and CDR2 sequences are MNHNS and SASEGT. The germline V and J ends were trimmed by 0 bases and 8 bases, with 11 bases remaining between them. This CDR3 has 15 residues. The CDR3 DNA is TGTGCCAGCAGTGAAGCGCGGGCAGGGGATTCACCCCTCCACTTT. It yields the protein CASSEARAGDSPLHF.

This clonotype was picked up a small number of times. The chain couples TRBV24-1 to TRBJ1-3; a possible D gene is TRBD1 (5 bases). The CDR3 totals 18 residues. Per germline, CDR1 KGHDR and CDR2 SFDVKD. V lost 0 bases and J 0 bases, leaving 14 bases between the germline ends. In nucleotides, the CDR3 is TGTGCCACCAGTGATTTGTCAGACAGAGTGAGCTCTGGAAACACCATATATTTT. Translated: CATSDLSDRVSSGNTIYF.

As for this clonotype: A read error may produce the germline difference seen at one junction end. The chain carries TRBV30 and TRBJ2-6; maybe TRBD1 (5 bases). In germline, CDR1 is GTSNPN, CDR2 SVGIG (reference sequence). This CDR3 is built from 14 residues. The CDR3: CAYPRTSGANALTF. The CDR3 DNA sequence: TGTGCCTACCCCAGGACCTCTGGGGCCAACGCCCTGACTTTC.

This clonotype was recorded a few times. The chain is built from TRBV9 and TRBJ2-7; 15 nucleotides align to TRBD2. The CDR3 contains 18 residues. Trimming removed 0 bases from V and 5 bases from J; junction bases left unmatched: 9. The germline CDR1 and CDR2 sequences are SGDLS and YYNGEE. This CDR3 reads CASSVGEGTSGRWNEQYF. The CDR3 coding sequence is TGTGCCAGCAGCGTAGGGGAGGGGACTAGCGGGAGGTGGAACGAGCAGTACTTC.

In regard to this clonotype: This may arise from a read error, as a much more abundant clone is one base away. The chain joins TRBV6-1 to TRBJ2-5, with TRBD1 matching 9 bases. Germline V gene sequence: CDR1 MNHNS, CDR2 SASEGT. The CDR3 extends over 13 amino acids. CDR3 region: CAIRTGARETEYF. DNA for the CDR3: TGTGCCATACGGACAGGGGCCAGGGAGACCGAGTACTTC.

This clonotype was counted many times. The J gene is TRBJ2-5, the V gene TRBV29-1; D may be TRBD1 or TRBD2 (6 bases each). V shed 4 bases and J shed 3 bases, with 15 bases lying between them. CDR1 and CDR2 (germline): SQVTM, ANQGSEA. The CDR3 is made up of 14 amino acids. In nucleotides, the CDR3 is TGCAGCGTTGGGGCCGGGGGCAGGGAAGAGACCCAGTACTTC. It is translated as CSVGAGGREETQYF.